This entry features one TCR beta chain sequence. Its matching antigen is unknown. The sample belongs to a study of graft-versus-host responses after intestinal transplantation. Overall study results and limits: Early HvG declines after transplant were associated with peak circulating GvH clone levels.

TCRdb keeps only in-frame clones here, not all; method: immunoSEQ multiplex PCR. The sample yields around 100,000 clones, around nine tenths seen once. The CDR3 extends over 14 amino acids. Per germline, CDR1 SGHRS and CDR2 YFSETQ. Between the trimmed V and J ends, which lost 2 bases and 4 bases, there was a span of 12 bases. The source material was unstimulated CD4+ T cells sorted from spleen or lymph node cells, sampled before transplant. The chain links TRBV5-1 to TRBJ2-5, with a possible D match to TRBD2 (6 bases). This TCR was sampled from a human donor who was the organ donor for an intestinal transplant. In nucleotides, the CDR3 is TGCGCCAGCAGCTTAAATCCGGGAGTAGAGACCCAGTACTTC. It encodes CASSLNPGVETQYF.